This entry lists 21 T cell receptor beta chains sequenced from one sample in a study of CD8+CD57+ T cells in acquired aplastic anemia. It was patients with CD8+CD57+ cell expansion by flow cytometry who were chosen for sequencing. Genomic DNA served as template for TCR beta VDJ and CDR3 profiling. TCRdb ran MiXCR on the reads and lists one entry per CDR3 protein. This table holds more than 250,000 distinct CDR3 sequences, around 82% found once. Material: sorted CD4+, CD8+, or CD8+CD57+ T cells (not recorded which) from PBMCs. The receptor set was obtained from a human donor with aplastic anemia.

V usage is TRBV9 and J usage is TRBJ1-2; D is unresolved. Germline V CDR1 and CDR2: SGDLS, YYNGEE. V dropped 5 bases and J dropped 12 bases, with 26 bases sitting between them. The length of the CDR3 is 15 residues. In DNA, the CDR3 is TGTGCCAGCAGTGGTGAAGCGGGGAAGACCGGGGAGCACACCTTC. This encodes CASSGEAGKTGEHTF. The whole variable domain, remainder taken from reference TRBV9 and TRBJ1-2, is DSGVTQTPKHLITATGQRVTLRCSPRSGDLSVYWYQQSLDQGLQFLIQYYNGEERAKGNILERFSAQQFPDLHSELNLSSLELGDSALYFCASSGEAGKTGEHTFGSGTRLTVV.

For this clonotype: It is likely a read error, because the conserved phenylalanine at the end of the CDR3 is missing. The DNA is omitted, as the CDR3 cannot be located on it reliably, and the CDR3 follows TCRdb's listing. The chain combines TRBV12-3 or TRBV12-4 with TRBJ2-3; the D call in the table, TRBD1, was not verified against the DNA. A total of 13 residues make up the CDR3, ends included. The chain's CDR3 is CASRPGRDTQYFG.

The V gene is TRBV7-9, the J gene TRBJ1-6, with 9 bases matching TRBD1. V shed 11 bases and J 15 bases; nucleotides not matched to a gene: 20. The CDR3 runs 15 residues. Germline V CDR1 and CDR2: SEHNR, FQNEAQ (reference sequence). CDR3 coding DNA: TGTGCCGGCAAGGTGGGACAGGGTGATAAGTCATTCCTCCACTTT. It translates to CAGKVGQGDKSFLHF.

This clonotype has a single count. This chain joins TRBV15 and TRBJ2-7; D uncertain. The V gene lost 0 bases and the J gene lost 2 bases, with 5 bases spanning the gap. The germline V gene has CDR1 LNHNV and CDR2 YYDKDF (reference sequence). The CDR3 is made up of 13 amino acids. CDR3 residues: CATSRDQTYEQYV. CDR3 sequence (DNA): TGTGCCACCAGCAGAGATCAGACCTACGAGCAGTACGTC.

A word on this clonotype: Likely a read error: the CDR3 ends without its conserved phenylalanine or tryptophan. The chain is built from TRBV2 and TRBJ2-3, with D tentatively TRBD2 (5 bases). Trimming took off 8 bases at V and 11 bases at J, with 23 bases between the two ends. The germline gives CDR1 SNHLY, CDR2 FYNNEI. This CDR3 region has 14 residues. The CDR3 DNA reads TGTGCCAGCGGGGAACTAGGCCCACAAGCGAAGCAGTATTGT. Its protein product is CASGELGPQAKQYC.

As regards this clonotype: Since no conserved phenylalanine or tryptophan closes the CDR3, a read error is the likely cause. It is unclear where the CDR3 begins or ends on the DNA, so no DNA is shown, and the CDR3 is as TCRdb lists it. The rearrangement uses TRBV9 and TRBJ2-5; the table names TRBD1, a call not compared with the DNA. Germline V lookup: CDR1 SGDLS, CDR2 YYNGEE. The CDR3 has 12 residues if both end residues are counted. The CDR3 here is CASSAGAEGEDL.

This chain connects TRBV4-3 to TRBJ1-2; tentatively, D is TRBD1 (5 bases). CDR1 LGHNA and CDR2 YSLEER come from the germline V gene. The V and J ends lost 0 bases and 4 bases respectively, with 15 bases between them. This CDR3 has 16 residues. The CDR3 bases are TGCGCCAGCAGCCAAGATGGAACACAGGATTTCTATGGCTACACCTTC. It translates to CASSQDGTQDFYGYTF.

The genes are TRBV7-9 and TRBJ1-6; 7 bases agree with TRBD1. Trimming cost V 7 bases and J 8 bases; bases outside gene matches: 8. The CDR3 is 14 amino acids. Looked up from germline, CDR1 is SEHNR and CDR2 is FQNEAQ (reference sequence). This CDR3 reads CASKPGTAYSPLHF. Written as DNA, the CDR3 is TGTGCCAGCAAACCCGGGACAGCTTATTCACCCCTCCACTTT.

The chain couples TRBV7-8 to TRBJ2-5; TRBD1 matches at 9 bases. This CDR3 is built from 18 residues. The germline CDR1 and CDR2 sequences are SGHVS and FQNEAQ. The trim removed 3 bases at V and 2 bases at J, leaving 13 bases unmatched. The CDR3: CASSFHPDGQGSQETQYF. The CDR3 DNA follows: TGTGCCAGCAGCTTTCATCCAGACGGACAGGGGTCTCAAGAGACCCAGTACTTC.

This clonotype appeared a few times. This rearrangement joins TRBV10-3 to TRBJ2-3, with D possibly being TRBD1 (6 bases). The CDR3 totals 16 residues. Germline-derived CDR1 and CDR2 are ENHRY and SYGVKD. Trimming took 7 bases from V and 2 from J, leaving 19 bases between them. CDR3 region: CAINGVGGGSTDTQYF. CDR3 DNA sequence: TGTGCCATCAATGGAGTCGGTGGGGGCTCCACAGATACGCAGTATTTT.

The chain combines TRBV7-6 with TRBJ2-7; D is perhaps TRBD1 (6 bases). Germline CDR1 SGHVS, CDR2 FNYEAQ. The CDR3 is made up of 18 amino acids. V lost 4 bases and J 3 bases, leaving 25 bases between the germline ends. The CDR3 here is CASSSDRLLSALHYEQYV. CDR3 nucleotides: TGTGCCAGCAGCTCGGACAGATTACTTTCAGCCCTCCACTACGAGCAGTACGTC.

To note about this clonotype: One end of the junction does not line up with germline, which may come from a read error. The chain couples TRBV2 to TRBJ2-3; the D gene is possibly TRBD2 (6 bases). The CDR3 contains 14 residues. CDR1 and CDR2 from the germline V gene are SNHLY and FYNNEI. The CDR3: CASSDGGSPTPYFF. Written as DNA, the CDR3 is TGTGCCAGCAGCGACGGGGGAAGTCCTACGCCGTATTTTTTT.

This clonotype appeared a few times. The CDR3, as DNA: TGCGCCAGCGAGTCCGAGCGGGCGAGAGGCACGCAGTATTTT. Its translation is CASESERARGTQYF. The chain employs TRBV10-2 and TRBJ2-3, with D possibly matching TRBD2 (6 bases). The V and J ends lost 8 bases and 9 bases respectively, with 21 bases between them. The germline V gene has CDR1 WSHSY and CDR2 SAAADI. The CDR3 contains 14 residues.

With regard to this clonotype: The DNA is left out, because the CDR3 cannot be placed on it with certainty; the CDR3 is given as TCRdb lists it. J is TRBJ1-6 and V is TRBV7-9; whether TRBD1, the table's D call, matches the DNA was not checked. The CDR3 spans 15 residues, counting both ends. Germline loops: CDR1 SEHNR, CDR2 FQNEAQ (reference sequence). This CDR3 reads CAGKGARETQYFGHF.

J is TRBJ2-3 and V is TRBV20-1; 12 bases fit TRBD2. The J segment lost 7 bases and the V segment lost 7 bases, leaving 9 bases of the junction unmatched. The CDR3 contains 14 residues. From germline, CDR1 is DFQATT and CDR2 SNEGSKA (reference sequence). The CDR3 reads CSDPLAGGPNTQYF. The CDR3 DNA is TGCAGTGATCCCCTAGCGGGAGGGCCCAATACGCAGTATTTT.

Comment on this clonotype: An end of the junction differs from the germline gene, which may be a read error. The V call is TRBV19, the J call TRBJ2-3, with a tentative D call TRBD2 (5 bases). The CDR3 contains 14 residues. Per the germline V gene, CDR1 is LNHDA and CDR2 is SQIVND (reference sequence). The CDR3 spells CASSIAGGPYKEQF. As DNA, the CDR3 is TGTGCCAGTAGTATAGCTGGAGGTCCCTACAAGGAGCAGTTT.

The V call is TRBV7-2, the J call TRBJ1-1; D is unresolved. CDR3 length: 15 amino acids. CDR1 is SGHTA and CDR2 is FQGNSA in the germline V gene. V lost 0 bases to trimming and J lost 13 bases, with 21 bases between them. The CDR3 loop is CASSLAGRRDTQDFF. The CDR3 DNA reads TGTGCCAGCAGCTTAGCGGGAAGACGCGATACGCAAGATTTCTTT.

About this clonotype: At one of its ends the junction is not consistent with the germline gene, which may arise from a read error. This chain uses TRBV24-1 with TRBJ2-7; D uncertain. Germline V gene sequence: CDR1 KGHDR, CDR2 SFDVKD. The CDR3 consists of 14 residues. The CDR3, as DNA: TGTGCCGCCAGTGATTCCGAGAGCTCCTACGAGCAGTACTTC. Translated: CAASDSESSYEQYF.

The V gene is TRBV7-7, the J gene TRBJ2-3; the D gene is possibly TRBD2 (7 bases). Germline V lookup: CDR1 SSHAT, CDR2 FNYEAQ (reference sequence). This CDR3 is 15 amino acids long. Trimming took 11 bases from V and 3 from J, leaving 21 bases between them. This CDR3 reads CAVLRGGGPTDTQYF. The CDR3 DNA reads as TGTGCCGTTCTTCGTGGGGGGGGCCCAACAGATACGCAGTATTTT.

The chain combines TRBV9 with TRBJ2-3, with TRBD2 matching over 9 bases. The CDR3 is 15 residues long. J lost 6 bases, V lost 4 bases, and 9 bases had no gene match. Germline V gives CDR1 SGDLS, CDR2 YYNGEE. CDR3 in DNA: TGTGCCAGCAGCCCTGGAGCGGGAGGTCCCGATACGCAGTATTTT. Translation gives CASSPGAGGPDTQYF.

Regarding this clonotype: The junction shows a germline mismatch at one end, possibly a read error. The rearrangement uses TRBV2 and TRBJ2-5; D possibly corresponds to TRBD2 (5 bases). The CDR3 runs 14 residues. The germline gives CDR1 SNHLY, CDR2 FYNNEI. CDR3 nucleotide sequence: TGTGCCAGCAGTGAGGGGAGTAAGAATCAGCCCCAGCACTTT. Translation gives CASSEGSKNQPQHF. Filled out from reference TRBV2 and TRBJ2-5, the complete variable domain reads EPEVTQTPSHQVTQMGQEVILRCVPISNHLYFYWYRQILGQKVEFLVSFYNNEISEKSEIFDDQFSVERPDGSNFTLKIRSTKLEDSAMYFCASSEGSKNQPQHFGPGTRLLVL.